The source of this T cell receptor (beta chain) is a study of blood T cell repertoires in COVID-19. Study-wide context: From the United States, Italy and Spain came samples of acute and convalescent COVID-19. Sample material is recorded as cDNA or gDNA derived from T cells, B-cell-depleted T cells, or PBMCs.

J was trimmed by 3 bases and V by 4 bases; bases with no gene match: 14. Germline CDR1 is SGHTS and CDR2 is YDEGEE. This CDR3 contains 17 residues. Study processing details: Cell counts per sample came from amplifying reference gene primers. Data came from immunoSEQ multiplex PCR; TCRdb stores just in-frame clones and leaves some out. D and trimming come from the DNA, and the V and J calls and clone size come from that table. The sample lists around 200,000 clones, roughly 84% seen once, with 1.5% to 2% in the top ten. Sequenced: peripheral blood. The chain has TRBV5-8 and TRBJ1-2; 8 bases match TRBD1. This clonotype was obtained from a man between 35 and 55 years old with active or convalescent COVID-19. The CDR3 region has the DNA TGTGCCAGCAGCCGCCTCCTGGGCGACAGGGGTGACTATGGCTACACCTTC. Protein product: CASSRLLGDRGDYGYTF.